This T cell receptor (beta chain) derives from a study of response to subunit inactivated influenza vaccine. Study findings and constraints: It was suggested by the authors that few new T cells are recruited by each seasonal influenza vaccination.

V gave up 0 bases and J gave up 2 bases, with 9 bases separating them. Germline V gene lookup returns CDR1 SGHDT and CDR2 YYEEEE. The CDR3 is 14 amino acids. As regards this clonotype: Its antigen is not identified.

From the RT-PCR reads, TCRdb called clonotypes with MiXCR, one entry per CDR3 protein. The sample contains more than 400,000 distinct CDR3 sequences, roughly 9.8% of which appear only once. This sequence was found in a man aged 50 or older who received an inactivated influenza vaccine. Source: PBMCs from blood, taken 45 days after vaccination. V and J are TRBV5-6 and TRBJ2-7, with D possibly TRBD2 on 5 matching bases. CDR3 in amino acids: CASSLGGEAYEQYF. The CDR3 nucleotides are TGTGCCAGCAGCTTGGGGGGAGAGGCCTACGAGCAGTACTTC.